These T cell receptor beta chains were read from a single sample in a study of blood T cell repertoires in COVID-19. Generated by immunoSEQ multiplex PCR, the TCRdb table keeps only in-frame clones and is missing some. The table lists around 60,000 clones, approximately 85% of them singletons, with over 3.5% in the top ten. Sequencing input: peripheral blood. All receptors come from a man aged 45 to 65 with active COVID-19. CDR3s include the opening cysteine and the closing phenylalanine or tryptophan. The order of the fields is J gene, V gene, CDR3 protein.

TRBJ2-1 TRBV9 CASSAGTSGRGQFF
TRBJ2-1 TRBV9 CASSPRSGGARSYNEQFF
TRBJ1-4 TRBV5-1 CASSLDRGKLFF
TRBJ1-5 TRBV10-3 CAIRNGTVNQPQHF
TRBJ2-3 TRBV5-1 CASSPGQGATDTQYF
TRBJ2-1 TRBV10-3 CAISAGDGSYNEQFF
TRBJ2-3 TRBV25-1 CASTPGGTDTQYF
TRBJ2-1 TRBV7-8 CASSPGWGGYNEQFF
TRBJ2-7 TRBV3-1/TRBV3-2 CASSGRPGEQYF
TRBJ2-7 TRBV18 CASSPNQGGNEQYF
TRBJ2-3 TRBV7-2 CASRPRGAPDTQYF
TRBJ1-6 TRBV6-6 CASSPGQHYNSPLHF
TRBJ1-1 TRBV7-2 CATHKTRNTEAFF
TRBJ1-2 TRBV29-1 CSAKGAGYTF
TRBJ1-5 TRBV4-3 CASSQGGNRPQHF
TRBJ2-7 TRBV7-9 CASSLTGTGWYEQYF
TRBJ1-1 TRBV6-5 CASSRTGAANTEAFF
TRBJ1-3 TRBV6-2/TRBV6-3 CASSEQGSGNTIYF
TRBJ2-7 TRBV6-4 CASSDYLRPRDRGPQCEQYF
TRBJ1-1 TRBV27 CASSPSGVTEAFF
TRBJ1-4 TRBV4-1 CASSRWTPTNEKLFF
TRBJ1-3 TRBV5-1 CASSGTSSGNTIYF
TRBJ2-2 TRBV5-1 CASRTEANTGELFF
TRBJ2-5 TRBV3-1/TRBV3-2 CASSQGTSGYQETQYF
TRBJ2-1 TRBV18 CASSPYSYNEQFF
TRBJ2-5 TRBV7-2 CASSLEVRGTRETQYF
TRBJ2-5 TRBV5-1 CASSRDSLQETQYF
TRBJ2-6 TRBV27 CASPLSGANVLTF
TRBJ2-3 TRBV3-1/TRBV3-2 CASSLGGSGDTQYF
TRBJ1-6 TRBV6-1 CASSERVENSPLHF
TRBJ2-5 TRBV21-1 CASSKEGTGGFRETQYF
TRBJ1-1 TRBV7-9 CASSSSPGGSTEAFF
TRBJ1-3 TRBV7-6 CASSLNPLRDRVGNTIYF
TRBJ1-1 TRBV6-5 CATRRDSLNTEAFF
TRBJ2-1 TRBV19 CASSIVGTQEQFF
TRBJ2-2 TRBV7-7 CASSLGGGGQNTGELFF
TRBJ1-2 TRBV9 CASTLSNSNYGYTF
TRBJ1-4 TRBV2 CASTGTGAPNEKLFF
TRBJ2-7 TRBV19 CASSIGTGSYEQYF
TRBJ1-2 TRBV29-1 CSAHDDREMHNYGYTF